What follows is one TCR beta chain and its context. Authors' analysis steps: Reference gene primer amplification gave nucleated cell count estimates. Clones were read by immunoSEQ multiplex PCR, and TCRdb kept only the in-frame ones, dropping some. Clone size and V and J calls were adopted from that table, with D and trimming inferred from the DNA. The table shows over 400,000 clones, with 70% to 90% occurring only once. These data belong to a study of blood T cell repertoires in COVID-19. Across the study: The samples span acute and convalescent COVID-19 from the United States, Italy and Spain. T cells, B-cell-depleted T cells, or PBMCs provided the cDNA or gDNA that served as material.

Germline V gene lookup returns CDR1 SEHNR and CDR2 FQNEAQ (reference sequence). Trimming stripped 1 base from V and 7 bases from J, with 14 bases between. The CDR3 is made up of 15 amino acids. Input material: peripheral blood. The gene calls are TRBV7-9 and TRBJ1-5; D possibly corresponds to TRBD1 (5 bases). The TCR sequence derives from a human donor in a cohort sampled during active COVID-19. The CDR3 protein is CASSLGQGGGQPQHF. The CDR3, as DNA: TGTGCCAGCAGCTTAGGGCAGGGAGGAGGGCAGCCCCAGCATTTT. Together with reference TRBV7-9 and TRBJ1-5, the CDR3 gives the full variable domain: DTGVSQNPRHKITKRGQNVTFRCDPISEHNRLYWYRQTLGQGPEFLTYFQNEAQLEKSRLLSDRFSAERPKGSFSTLEIQRTEQGDSAMYLCASSLGQGGGQPQHFGDGTRLSIL.